Reported below is one T cell receptor beta chain. Its antigen is undetermined. This entry is derived from a study of post-analysis software for immune sequencing data. TCR beta cDNA libraries included unique molecular identifiers. TCRdb re-derived calls from the PCR reads in MiXCR, one entry per CDR3 protein. This sample has roughly 800,000 distinct CDR3 sequences; roughly 50% occur once, and the top ten carry roughly 4.4%. The CDR3 extends over 11 amino acids. Between the trimmed V and J ends, which lost 3 bases and 6 bases, there was a span of 5 bases. General study findings and limits: Higher frequency in patients than in controls was seen for roughly five TRBV segments, with TRBV5-6, TRBV5-1 and TRBV20-1 among them. People with multiple sclerosis had a significantly lower normalized Chao1 diversity than controls did.

The sequenced sample was blood. The receptor was derived from a girl between 10 and 17 years old with multiple sclerosis. This rearrangement joins TRBV12-3 or TRBV12-4 to TRBJ2-5; no clear D gene. The CDR3 is CASSFEQTQYF. The DNA of the CDR3 is TGTGCCAGCAGTTTCGAGCAGACCCAGTACTTC.